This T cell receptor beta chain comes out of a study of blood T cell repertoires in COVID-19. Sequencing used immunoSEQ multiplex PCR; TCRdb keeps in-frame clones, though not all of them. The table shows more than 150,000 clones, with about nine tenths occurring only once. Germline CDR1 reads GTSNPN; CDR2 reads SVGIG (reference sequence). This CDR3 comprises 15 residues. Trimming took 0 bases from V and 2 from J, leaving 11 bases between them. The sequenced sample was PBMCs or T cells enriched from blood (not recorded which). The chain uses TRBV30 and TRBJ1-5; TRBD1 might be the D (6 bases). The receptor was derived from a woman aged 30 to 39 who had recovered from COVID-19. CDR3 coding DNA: TGTGCCTGGAGTGTGGGGGACATCGGCAATCAGCCCCAGCATTTT. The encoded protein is CAWSVGDIGNQPQHF.